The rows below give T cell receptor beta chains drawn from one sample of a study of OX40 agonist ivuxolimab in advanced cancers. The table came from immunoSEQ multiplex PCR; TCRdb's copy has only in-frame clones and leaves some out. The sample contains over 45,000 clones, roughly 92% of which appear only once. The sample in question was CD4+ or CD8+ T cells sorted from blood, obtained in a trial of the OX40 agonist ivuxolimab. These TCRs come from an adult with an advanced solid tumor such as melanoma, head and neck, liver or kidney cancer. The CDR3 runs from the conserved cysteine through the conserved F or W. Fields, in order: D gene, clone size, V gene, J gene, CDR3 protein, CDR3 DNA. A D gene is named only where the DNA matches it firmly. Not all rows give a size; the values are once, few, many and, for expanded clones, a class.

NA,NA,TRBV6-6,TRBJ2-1,CASLPPDLIGQFF,TGTGCCAGTCTCCCGCCGGATTTGATAGGGCAGTTCTTC
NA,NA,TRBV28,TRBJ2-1,CASRSPMIGRADEQFF,TGTGCCAGCAGATCACCGATGATTGGCAGGGCGGATGAGCAGTTCTTC
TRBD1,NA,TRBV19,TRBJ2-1,CASMTGMHEQFF,TGTGCCAGTATGACAGGGATGCATGAGCAGTTCTTC
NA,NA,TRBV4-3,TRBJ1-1,CASSQRGDDGEAFF,TGCGCCAGCAGCCAAAGGGGTGATGACGGTGAAGCTTTCTTT
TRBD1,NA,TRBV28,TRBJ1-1,CASSLPGGRGHTEAFF,TGTGCCAGCAGTCTTCCGGGAGGAAGGGGGCACACTGAAGCTTTCTTT
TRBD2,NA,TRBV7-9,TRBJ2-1,CASSSTSGIYNEQFF,TGTGCCAGCAGCTCGACTAGCGGGATCTACAATGAGCAGTTCTTC
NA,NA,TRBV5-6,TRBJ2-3,CASSFSASGTDTQYF,TGTGCCAGCAGCTTTTCGGCATCGGGCACAGATACGCAGTATTTT
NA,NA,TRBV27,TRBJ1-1,CASSELLNTEAFF,TGTGCCAGCAGCGAACTATTGAACACTGAAGCTTTCTTT
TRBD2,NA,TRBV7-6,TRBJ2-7,CASSLGTSGTPAHEQYF,TGTGCCAGCAGCCTCGGGACTAGCGGGACACCGGCCCACGAGCAGTACTTC
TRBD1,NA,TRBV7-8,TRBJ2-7,CATGQAPGHEQYF,TGTGCCACCGGACAGGCTCCGGGTCACGAGCAGTACTTC
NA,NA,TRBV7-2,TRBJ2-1,CASSPPGAGEQFF,TGTGCCAGCAGCCCCCCGGGGGCAGGTGAGCAGTTCTTC
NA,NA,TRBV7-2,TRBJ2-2,CASSSPSDTGELFF,TGTGCCAGCAGCTCCCCTTCGGACACCGGGGAGCTGTTTTTT
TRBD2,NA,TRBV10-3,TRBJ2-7,CAISDLAGTYEQYF,TGTGCCATCAGTGACCTAGCGGGAACCTACGAGCAGTACTTC
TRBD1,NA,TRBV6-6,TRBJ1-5,CASSTGQGNQPQHF,TGTGCCAGCAGTACCGGACAGGGAAATCAGCCCCAGCATTTT
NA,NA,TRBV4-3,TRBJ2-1,CASSQVPGGWGRRNEQFF,TGCGCCAGCAGCCAGGTCCCCGGAGGGTGGGGGAGGAGAAATGAGCAGTTCTTC
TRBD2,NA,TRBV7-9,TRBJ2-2,CAGLRTSGTGELFF,TGTGCCGGACTGCGGACTAGCGGCACCGGGGAGCTGTTTTTT
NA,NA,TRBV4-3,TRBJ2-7,CASSQDRWGAYEQYF,TGCGCCAGCAGCCAAGATAGATGGGGAGCCTACGAGCAGTACTTC
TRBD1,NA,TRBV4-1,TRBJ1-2,CASSHVRGPYGYTF,TGCGCCAGCAGCCATGTCAGGGGGCCCTATGGCTACACCTTC
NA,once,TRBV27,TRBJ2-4,CASSLSHRARAKNIQYF,TGTGCCAGCAGTTTATCGCACAGGGCAAGGGCCAAAAACATTCAGTACTTC
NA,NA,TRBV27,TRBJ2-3,CASSFVAASTDTQYF,TGTGCCAGCAGTTTTGTAGCGGCTAGCACAGATACGCAGTATTTT
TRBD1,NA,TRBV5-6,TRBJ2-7,CASSLTGVAYEQYF,TGTGCCAGCAGCTTAACAGGGGTCGCGTACGAGCAGTACTTC
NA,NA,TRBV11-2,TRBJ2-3,CASTQGRISPDTQYF,TGTGCCAGCACCCAAGGCCGCATCTCTCCAGATACGCAGTATTTT
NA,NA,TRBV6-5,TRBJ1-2,CASSYSAGPGYYGYTF,TGTGCCAGCAGTTACTCTGCAGGGCCGGGTTACTATGGCTACACCTTC
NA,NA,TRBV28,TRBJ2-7,CASSLGQLYEQYF,TGTGCCAGCAGTTTGGGGCAACTGTACGAGCAGTACTTC
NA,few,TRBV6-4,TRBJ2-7,CASSDSSGILSYEQYF,TGTGCCAGCAGTGACTCCTCCGGGATACTCTCCTACGAGCAGTACTTC
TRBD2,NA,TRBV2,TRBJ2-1,CASSESGVQGDEQFF,TGTGCCAGCAGTGAAAGCGGGGTCCAGGGAGATGAGCAGTTCTTC
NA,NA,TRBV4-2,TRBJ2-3,CASSQVAGTDTQYF,TGTGCCAGCAGCCAAGTGGCCGGCACAGATACGCAGTATTTT
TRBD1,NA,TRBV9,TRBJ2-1,CASSAPDRGLYNEQFF,TGTGCCAGCTCCGCCCCGGACAGGGGGCTCTACAATGAGCAGTTCTTC
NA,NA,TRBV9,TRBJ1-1,CASSARGHTEAFF,TGTGCCAGCAGCGCCAGGGGCCACACTGAAGCTTTCTTT
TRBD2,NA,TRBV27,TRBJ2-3,CASSLGGRGTDTQYF,TGTGCCAGCAGCCTAGGTGGGAGGGGCACAGATACGCAGTATTTT
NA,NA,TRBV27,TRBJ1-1,CASSYFTGATEAFF,TGTGCCAGCAGTTATTTCACGGGGGCAACTGAAGCTTTCTTT
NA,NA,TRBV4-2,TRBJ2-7,CASSQEGRAHEQYF,TGTGCCAGCAGCCAAGAGGGCAGGGCCCACGAGCAGTACTTC
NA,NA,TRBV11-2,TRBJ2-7,CASSLGPGLTGEANEQYF,TGTGCCAGCAGCTTAGGACCGGGGTTAACGGGGGAGGCCAACGAGCAGTACTTC
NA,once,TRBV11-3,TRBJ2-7,CASSLDPRYEQYF,TGTGCCAGCAGCTTAGACCCTCGATACGAGCAGTACTTC
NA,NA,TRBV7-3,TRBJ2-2,CASSLLLTGRGGTGELFF,TGTGCCAGCAGCTTATTGCTAACCGGCAGGGGAGGTACCGGGGAGCTGTTTTTT
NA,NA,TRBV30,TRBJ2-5,CAWRPASWGSQETQYF,TGTGCCTGGAGGCCAGCGTCTTGGGGGTCCCAAGAGACCCAGTACTTC
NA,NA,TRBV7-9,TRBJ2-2,CASSKKERWTGELFF,TGTGCCAGCTCCAAAAAAGAGAGGTGGACCGGGGAGCTGTTTTTT
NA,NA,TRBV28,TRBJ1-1,CASSFTPPGYTEAFF,TGTGCCAGCAGTTTCACCCCCCCGGGCTACACTGAAGCTTTCTTT
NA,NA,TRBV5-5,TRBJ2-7,CASVGGDGSYEQYF,TGTGCCAGCGTAGGGGGTGACGGATCCTACGAGCAGTACTTC
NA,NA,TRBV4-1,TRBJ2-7,CASSQVSTGSSYEQYF,TGCGCCAGCAGCCAAGTATCTACCGGGAGCTCCTACGAGCAGTACTTC
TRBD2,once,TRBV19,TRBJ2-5,CASSITLAGQETQYF,TGTGCCAGTAGTATAACTCTAGCGGGACAAGAGACCCAGTACTTC
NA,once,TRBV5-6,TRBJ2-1,CASSLVSTVNEQFF,TGTGCCAGCAGCTTGGTCAGCACGGTCAATGAGCAGTTCTTC